The 9 T cell receptor beta chains below were found in one sample sequenced in a study of T cells in Graves' hyperthyroidism and ophthalmopathy. RNA transcripts gave rise to amplified TCR beta CDR3 regions. TCR CDR3 regions were first amplified by RT-PCR with HTBI primers. TCRdb re-derived calls from the multiplex PCR reads in MiXCR, one entry per CDR3 protein. The sample has some 740,000 distinct CDR3 sequences, approximately 15% seen once; the top ten hold 9.5% to 13%. Material for sequencing was blood. These TCRs come from a young woman with Graves' hyperthyroidism.

This clonotype was detected a few times. The chain uses TRBV7-2 and TRBJ2-2, with D possibly TRBD2 on 6 matching bases. CDR3 length equals 17 residues. Germline values: CDR1 SGHTA, CDR2 FQGNSA. V was cut by 5 bases and J by 3 bases, with 19 bases left in between. In nucleotides, the CDR3 is TGTGCCAGCAGCCTTAGTATGGGGAGGCTGGACACCGGGGAGCTGTTTTTT. It codes for CASSLSMGRLDTGELFF.

This chain joins TRBV28 and TRBJ1-4; the D is unclear. Looked up from germline, CDR1 is MDHEN and CDR2 is SYDVKM. Deletions cut 7 bases from V and 6 bases from J, with 15 bases between. The CDR3 is 14 amino acids. CDR3 sequence reads: CASNPGKTYEKLFF. CDR3 coding DNA: TGTGCCAGCAATCCCGGGAAAACCTATGAAAAACTGTTTTTT.

The chain uses TRBV6-1 and TRBJ1-3; D is unresolved. The germline gives CDR1 MNHNS, CDR2 SASEGT. The CDR3 sequence is 16 residues long. V was pared by 7 bases and J by 1 base, with 17 bases between. As DNA, the CDR3 is TGTGCCAGCACTATCAATGGACCGAGTTCTGGAAACACCATATATTTT. It yields the protein CASTINGPSSGNTIYF.

This rearrangement joins TRBV20-1 to TRBJ2-2; 9 nucleotides line up with TRBD1. CDR3 length: 14 residues. Germline values: CDR1 DFQATT, CDR2 SNEGSKA (reference sequence). The junction had 3 bases not matched to a gene; V was cut back by 0 bases and J by 7 bases. The CDR3 loop reads CSARDGTGNGELFF. CDR3 DNA: TGCAGTGCTAGAGATGGGACAGGGAACGGGGAGCTGTTTTTT.

The DNA for the CDR3 is TGTGCCAGCAGTTTTGCGGGCGGACTGAGTAGGGAGTCGTACTTC. Translated, it gives CASSFAGGLSRESYF. The chain combines TRBV2 with TRBJ2-5; possibly TRBD2 for D (5 bases). V lost 5 bases and J lost 13, with 26 bases in between. Germline CDR1 reads SNHLY; CDR2 reads FYNNEI. CDR3 length equals 15 residues.

This clonotype was counted at least ten times. The chain couples TRBV7-6 to TRBJ1-1; no reliable D call. There are 16 residues in the CDR3. Looked up from germline, CDR1 is SGHVS and CDR2 is FNYEAQ. Trimming took 0 bases from V and 3 from J, leaving 14 bases between them. CDR3 protein: CASSLARATGHTEAFF. The CDR3 nucleotides are TGTGCCAGCAGCTTAGCGCGGGCAACCGGACACACTGAAGCTTTCTTT.

This clonotype showed up just a few times. The chain joins TRBV27 to TRBJ2-7; 9 bases are shared with TRBD2. The CDR3 runs 18 residues. Per germline, CDR1 MNHEY and CDR2 SMNVEV (reference sequence). V dropped 2 bases and J dropped 5; count of bases not matched to a gene: 16. The chain's CDR3 is CASSLRLAGPLVPDEQYF. The CDR3 nucleotides are TGTGCCAGCAGTTTAAGGCTAGCGGGACCTCTAGTTCCGGACGAGCAGTACTTC.

There are a few counts of this clonotype. The V call is TRBV7-2, the J call TRBJ1-3, with 9 bases that match TRBD1. The CDR3 is made up of 15 amino acids. The germline CDR1 and CDR2 sequences are SGHTA and FQGNSA. V trimming: 2 bases; J trimming: 11 bases; junction bases outside the gene matches: 10. CDR3 residues: CASSLMGQGFGAIYF. The CDR3 DNA follows: TGTGCCAGCAGCTTAATGGGACAGGGTTTCGGGGCCATATATTTT.

The J gene is TRBJ2-2, the V gene TRBV7-9; TRBD2 matches at 10 bases. The CDR3 has 16 amino acids. The trim removed 6 bases at V and 0 bases at J, leaving 4 bases unmatched. Germline CDR1 is SEHNR and CDR2 is FQNEAQ (reference sequence). CDR3 sequence: CASRQTSGPNTGELFF. The CDR3 region has the DNA TGTGCCAGCAGGCAGACTAGCGGGCCGAACACCGGGGAGCTGTTTTTT.